A selection of T cell receptor beta chains follows, all from one sample in a study of PD-1 blockade in classical Hodgkin lymphoma. The table came from immunoSEQ multiplex PCR; TCRdb's copy has only in-frame clones and leaves some out. The sample lists about 98,000 clones, roughly 80% occurring once. The sequenced sample was peripheral blood mononuclear cells (PBMCs), obtained before the second cycle of nivolumab. Source of these receptors: a human donor with classical Hodgkin lymphoma. CDR3s include the opening cysteine and the closing phenylalanine or tryptophan. D genes are given only for firm matches. A row's size may be missing; if present it is once, few, many or a size class.

CDR3 DNA,CDR3 protein,V gene,clone size,J gene,D gene
TGTGCCAGCAGCCTGGGCCGGGAGTCCCACTACGAGCAGTACTTC,CASSLGRESHYEQYF,TRBV5-6,-,TRBJ2-7,-
TGTGCCAGCAGTACCAACAGGGGGCTCCCTGGGGCCAACGTCCTGACTTTC,CASSTNRGLPGANVLTF,TRBV28,-,TRBJ2-6,TRBD1
TGCGCCAGCAGTCCCGGACGAACCCGCCAGTTCTTC,CASSPGRTRQFF,TRBV10-1,-,TRBJ2-1,-
TGTGCCAGCAGTTATTGGGGGGAAGGGACCGGGGAGCTGTTTTTT,CASSYWGEGTGELFF,TRBV6-5,-,TRBJ2-2,-
TGTGCCAGCAACCCCTTGCGTTTTAGCGCGACCGGGGAGCTGTTTTTT,CASNPLRFSATGELFF,TRBV2,-,TRBJ2-2,-
TGTGCCAGCAGTTCGGGACCCATCTCGGATGAGCAGTTCTTC,CASSSGPISDEQFF,TRBV6-5,-,TRBJ2-1,-
TGCGCCAGCAGTGATGGGGCTAGCGGGACCTACGAGCAGTACTTC,CASSDGASGTYEQYF,TRBV10-1,few,TRBJ2-7,TRBD2
TGTGCCAGCGACCCCCGGGACAGGGATGGCTACACCTTC,CASDPRDRDGYTF,TRBV19,-,TRBJ1-2,TRBD1
TGTGCCATCAGAGGGACTAGCGGGAGGGTGCTAGGCGATGAGCAGTTCTTC,CAIRGTSGRVLGDEQFF,TRBV10-3,-,TRBJ2-1,TRBD2
TGTGCCTGGGCTGGTGACAGGGAAACAACCGGGGAGCTGTTTTTT,CAWAGDRETTGELFF,TRBV30,-,TRBJ2-2,TRBD1
TGTGCCAGTAGCACAGGGTGGCAGGAAAAACTGTTTTTT,CASSTGWQEKLFF,TRBV19,-,TRBJ1-4,-
TGTGCCAGCTCTCCCGGGAGGTCCTCGGCTGGAAACACCATATATTTT,CASSPGRSSAGNTIYF,TRBV18,-,TRBJ1-3,-
TGTGCCAGCAGCCTCGGAGGACTAGCGAAAACCACCGGGGAGCTGTTTTTT,CASSLGGLAKTTGELFF,TRBV11-1,-,TRBJ2-2,TRBD2
TGTGCCTGGACCTCGGTTAGAGGGACCCAGTACTTC,CAWTSVRGTQYF,TRBV30,-,TRBJ2-5,-
TGTGCCAGCTCACCAGGCTCAACAGATACGCAGTATTTT,CASSPGSTDTQYF,TRBV18,-,TRBJ2-3,-
TGTGCCCTTGGGCAGCGGACACTGAACACCGGGGAGCTGTTTTTT,CALGQRTLNTGELFF,TRBV6-1,-,TRBJ2-2,-
TGTGCCAGCAGCTTGCACCAGGGGGGCACCGGGGAGCTGTTTTTT,CASSLHQGGTGELFF,TRBV11-2,-,TRBJ2-2,-
TGTGCCAGCAGTGAAAGGGCAGGGAACTACTTC,CASSERAGNYF,TRBV2,-,TRBJ2-7,-
TGTGCCAGCAGCTTACATCAGGTTATGAACACTGAAGCTTTCTTT,CASSLHQVMNTEAFF,TRBV7-2,-,TRBJ1-1,-
TGTGCCAGCAGCCACAAGCCAGGGGGCGGGTATGGCTACACCTTC,CASSHKPGGGYGYTF,TRBV14,-,TRBJ1-2,TRBD1
TGTGCCATCAGTGAGTCGGCCGGGACAACGAACACCGGGGAGCTGTTTTTT,CAISESAGTTNTGELFF,TRBV10-3,once,TRBJ2-2,-
TGTGCCACCAGCGGGGCCCCCCAGGGGGCCCAGTACTTC,CATSGAPQGAQYF,TRBV15,-,TRBJ2-5,TRBD1
TGTGCCTGGAGTGCCCTCCATGGGGCTAGTGGCTACACCTTC,CAWSALHGASGYTF,TRBV30,few,TRBJ1-2,-
TGTGCCAGCAGCTCCCCCTACCTGGGGGGCAATCAGCCCCAGCATTTT,CASSSPYLGGNQPQHF,TRBV11-2,-,TRBJ1-5,-
TGTGCCAGCAGTGTAGTCTTGAACACTGAAGCTTTCTTT,CASSVVLNTEAFF,TRBV6-1,-,TRBJ1-1,-
TGTGCCAGCAGTCCTCGACAGCCAGCAACTAATGAAAAACTGTTTTTT,CASSPRQPATNEKLFF,TRBV6-6,-,TRBJ1-4,-
TGTGCCAGTAGTACAGGGGGCGCTGGAAACACCATATATTTT,CASSTGGAGNTIYF,TRBV19,-,TRBJ1-3,TRBD1
TGTGCCTGGAGTTCCGGGACAGGGTATGGGAACACTGAAGCTTTCTTT,CAWSSGTGYGNTEAFF,TRBV30,-,TRBJ1-1,TRBD1
TGTGCCACCAGCAGAGTTCGGGCCGGGGGCTACACCTTC,CATSRVRAGGYTF,TRBV15,-,TRBJ1-2,-
TGTGCCAGCAGCCTTTACAGGGGTGGGACTGAAGCTTTCTTT,CASSLYRGGTEAFF,TRBV7-9,-,TRBJ1-1,TRBD1
TGTGCCAGCAGCTCCCGACAGGGCGGCGAGCAGTACTTC,CASSSRQGGEQYF,TRBV5-4,-,TRBJ2-7,TRBD1
TGTGCCAGCAGCGGTGCGGTGAAGGGATACAATGAGCAGTTCTTC,CASSGAVKGYNEQFF,TRBV5-8,-,TRBJ2-1,-
TGCGCCAGCAGCCATAGTAGCGGGAGTAGAAATGAGCAGTTCTTC,CASSHSSGSRNEQFF,TRBV4-1,-,TRBJ2-1,TRBD2
TGCGCCAGCAGCTCTCTAGGACAGGGTGGGTTTATTTGGGACTATGGCTACACCTTC,CASSSLGQGGFIWDYGYTF,TRBV5-1,medium-sized,TRBJ1-2,TRBD1
TGTGCCAGTAGTATAGATCGATCCCTCGGAGGCTACACCTTC,CASSIDRSLGGYTF,TRBV19,-,TRBJ1-2,-
TGTGCCAGCTCACGGACTACTCTCGGGGGCTACACCTTC,CASSRTTLGGYTF,TRBV6-5,-,TRBJ1-2,-
TGTGCCAGCAGTTTCTCAGGGGATATCGGCGAAAAACTGTTTTTT,CASSFSGDIGEKLFF,TRBV27,-,TRBJ1-4,-